This record looks at one TCR beta chain sequence and its context. Its antigen is undetermined. PCR used 60 Vbeta primers and 13 Jbeta primers. Assay: immunoSEQ multiplex PCR; the TCRdb copy retains only in-frame clones and omits some. The repertoire includes 100,000 or so clones, around 79% of them detected once, and under 5.5% sits in the top ten. This sample is part of a study of cytomegalovirus exposure and HLA in healthy donors. Broader study findings: A highly shared variant cluster was judged a likely technical artifact. In an earlier analysis, about 90% or about 30%: the productive usage of most TCR beta V segments.

Each of the donors was a healthy bone marrow donor. From germline, CDR1 is LGHNA and CDR2 YSLEER. CDR3 length: 16 amino acids. The germline V and J ends were trimmed by 0 bases and 3 bases, with 15 bases remaining between them. The rearrangement joins TRBV4-3 to TRBJ2-7; D may be TRBD1 (8 bases). The TCR comes from a woman aged 40 to 50 in good health and CMV-seropositive. The source material was PBMCs. CDR3 bases: TGCGCCAGCAGCCAAGAGACAGGGGAGCGGGGCTACGAGCAGTACTTC. Protein product: CASSQETGERGYEQYF.